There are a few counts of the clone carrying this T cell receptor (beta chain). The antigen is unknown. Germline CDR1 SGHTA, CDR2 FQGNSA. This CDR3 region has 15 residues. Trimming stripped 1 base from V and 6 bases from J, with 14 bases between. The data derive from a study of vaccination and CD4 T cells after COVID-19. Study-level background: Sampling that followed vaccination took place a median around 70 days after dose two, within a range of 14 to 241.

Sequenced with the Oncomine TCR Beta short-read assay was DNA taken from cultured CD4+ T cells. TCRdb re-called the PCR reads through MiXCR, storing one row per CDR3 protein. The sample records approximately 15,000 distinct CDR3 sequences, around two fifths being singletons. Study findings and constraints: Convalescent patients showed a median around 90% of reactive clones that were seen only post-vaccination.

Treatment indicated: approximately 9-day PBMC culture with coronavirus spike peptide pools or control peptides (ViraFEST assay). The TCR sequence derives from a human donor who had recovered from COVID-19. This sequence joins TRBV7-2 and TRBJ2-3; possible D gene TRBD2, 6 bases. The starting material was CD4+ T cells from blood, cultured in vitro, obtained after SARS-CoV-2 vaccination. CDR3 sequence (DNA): TGTGCCAGCAGCTTAGTTCTGGGGGGAAGTGATACGCAGTATTTT. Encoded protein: CASSLVLGGSDTQYF. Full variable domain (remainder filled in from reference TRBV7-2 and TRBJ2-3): GAGVSQSPSNKVTEKGKDVELRCDPISGHTALYWYRQSLGQGLEFLIYFQGNSAPDKSGLPSDRFSAERTGGSVSTLTIQRTQQEDSAVYLCASSLVLGGSDTQYFGPGTRLTVL.